This T cell receptor beta chain came from a study of shared clonotypes between healthy human individuals. Method: immunoSEQ multiplex PCR; TCRdb's copy keeps in-frame clones and lacks some. Of around 480,000 clones in the sample, roughly 85% are singletons; the top ten hold around 12%. Material for sequencing was PBMCs. The TCR comes from a woman aged 40 to 55 in good health. Some clones in this sample may be carry-over from other donors' samples.

CDR3 residues: CASSLGTSPYTEQYF. The CDR3 region has the DNA TGTGCCAGCAGTTTAGGGACTAGTCCCTATACGGAACAGTACTTC. This chain joins TRBV27 and TRBJ2-5; 8 positions match TRBD2. Trimming at V came to 2 bases and at J to 11 bases, leaving 13 bases not matched to a gene. CDR3 length equals 15 residues. Germline V CDR1 and CDR2: MNHEY, SMNVEV (reference sequence).